This TCR beta chain comes out of a study of T-cell memory formation after mild COVID-19. About the research overall: TCR clusters were largely donor specific.

TCRdb called the 5' RACE reads again in MiXCR, with one record for every CDR3 protein. There are a few hundred thousand distinct CDR3 sequences in the sample; 16% occur only once, and 20% to 25% lies in the top ten. This clonotype was seen a few times. The V gene lost 3 bases and the J gene lost 1 base, with 11 bases spanning the gap. The length of the CDR3 is 15 residues. In germline, CDR1 is SGHAT, CDR2 FQNNGV. This clonotype was sampled from a man aged 18 to 35 who had mild COVID-19 (a few samples of this study predate the infection). Cell type and time point are not known. Sequencing was done on a sample of PBMCs or a T cell subset sorted from them (not recorded which). The chain carries TRBV11-2 and TRBJ2-3; D is undetermined. The CDR3 here is CASSFLRQGTDTQYF. CDR3 coding DNA: TGTGCCAGCAGCTTCCTCAGGCAGGGCACAGATACGCAGTATTTT.